Each of the 12 T cell receptor beta chains below was sequenced from the same sample in a study of blood T cell repertoires in COVID-19. Profiling relied on immunoSEQ multiplex PCR, and the TCRdb table lists in-frame clones only, not all of them. Seen here are roughly 500,000 clones, approximately 88% observed once, and the top ten hold 1.5% to 2%. The sequenced material came from PBMCs or T cells enriched from blood (not recorded which). Receptor source: a woman in her thirties or forties who had recovered from COVID-19.

This sequence joins TRBV5-1 and TRBJ2-5; 7 bases match TRBD1. CDR3 length: 14 amino acids. CDR1 is SGHRS and CDR2 is YFSETQ in the germline V gene. V gave up 5 bases and J gave up 1 base; unmatched junction bases: 5. The CDR3 DNA follows: TGCGCCAGCAGAATGACAGGGCCCCAAGAGACCCAGTACTTC. Translating it yields CASRMTGPQETQYF.

This clone was recorded only once. V gene TRBV4-2 combines with J gene TRBJ2-3; tentatively, D is TRBD1 (6 bases). The germline V gene has CDR1 LGHNA and CDR2 YNFKEQ. The CDR3 runs 13 residues. V lost 5 bases and J lost 14, with 20 bases in between. CDR3 loop: CASSGGERNLPYF. DNA for the CDR3: TGTGCCAGCAGCGGGGGCGAGAGGAATCTACCGTATTTT.

The gene calls are TRBV5-1 and TRBJ2-7, with 9 bases matching TRBD1. Germline V gives CDR1 SGHRS, CDR2 YFSETQ. CDR3 size: 16 residues. V gave up 3 bases and J gave up 4 bases; unmatched junction bases: 11. CDR3 region: CASSSHSGTGFYEQYF. The CDR3 DNA sequence: TGCGCCAGCAGCTCCCATTCCGGGACAGGGTTTTACGAGCAGTACTTC. The whole variable domain, filled in from reference TRBV5-1 and TRBJ2-7, reads KAGVTQTPRYLIKTRGQQVTLSCSPISGHRSVSWYQQTPGQGLQFLFEYFSETQRNKGNFPGRFSGRQFSNSRSEMNVSTLELGDSALYLCASSSHSGTGFYEQYFGPGTRLTVT.

V usage is TRBV5-1 and J usage is TRBJ2-1, with a weak D call TRBD2 (6 bases). The CDR3 is made up of 16 amino acids. The germline V gene has CDR1 SGHRS and CDR2 YFSETQ. The ends were cut back, 0 bases at V and 2 bases at J, with 12 bases in the middle. In nucleotides, the CDR3 is TGCGCCAGCAGCTTGGCCACGGGAGTCACCTACAATGAGCAGTTCTTC. It is translated as CASSLATGVTYNEQFF. The full variable domain, completed using reference TRBV5-1 and TRBJ2-1, is KAGVTQTPRYLIKTRGQQVTLSCSPISGHRSVSWYQQTPGQGLQFLFEYFSETQRNKGNFPGRFSGRQFSNSRSEMNVSTLELGDSALYLCASSLATGVTYNEQFFGPGTRLTVL.

About this clone itself: The same CDR3 arises from other DNA sequences in this sample as well. This rearrangement joins TRBV11-3 to TRBJ2-1; 10 nucleotides match TRBD2. Germline V gives CDR1 SGHNT, CDR2 YENEEA. The CDR3 has 13 amino acids. V lost 5 bases and J lost 7; bases outside the gene matches: 2. CDR3 bases: TGTGCCAGCAGCCTAGCGGGAGAAAATGAGCAGTTCTTC. Its protein is CASSLAGENEQFF.

This clone was recorded only once. CDR3 DNA sequence: TGTGCCAGTAGTCTTTGGACAGGGAACACCGGGGAGCTGTTTTTT. This encodes CASSLWTGNTGELFF. V usage is TRBV19 and J usage is TRBJ2-2; 7 bases fit TRBD1. CDR1 and CDR2 (germline): LNHDA, SQIVND (reference sequence). The J segment lost 1 base and the V segment lost 5 bases, leaving 4 bases of the junction unmatched. The CDR3 covers 15 residues.

V gene TRBV3-1 (or the pseudogene TRBV3-2) combines with J gene TRBJ2-2; the D gene is possibly TRBD1 (5 bases). The CDR3 has 16 amino acids. Looked up from germline, CDR1 is LGHDT and CDR2 is YNNKEL (reference sequence). V lost 7 bases and J 0 bases, leaving 15 bases between the germline ends. The CDR3 DNA follows: TGTGCCAGCACCACAGGCGACAGCTCGAACACCGGGGAGCTGTTTTTT. Protein product: CASTTGDSSNTGELFF.

The rearrangement uses TRBV3-1 (or the pseudogene TRBV3-2) and TRBJ2-1; D gene uncertain. V lost 0 bases and J lost 0, with 9 bases in between. Germline V gene lookup returns CDR1 LGHDT and CDR2 YNNKEL (reference sequence). This CDR3 has 16 amino acids. CDR3 loop: CASSQDLSSSYNEQFF. In DNA, the CDR3 is TGTGCCAGCAGCCAAGATTTGTCTAGCTCCTACAATGAGCAGTTCTTC.

This sequence joins TRBV10-2 and TRBJ1-2; TRBD1 agrees at 10 bases. The CDR3 has 19 residues. Looked up from germline, CDR1 is WSHSY and CDR2 is SAAADI. The ends lost 2 bases at V and 1 base at J; junction bases unmatched: 13. The CDR3 here is CASSEGAGTGAFFNYGYTF. The CDR3 coding sequence is TGCGCCAGCAGTGAGGGGGCGGGGACAGGGGCCTTCTTTAACTATGGCTACACCTTC.

The chain uses TRBV6-2 or TRBV6-3 and TRBJ2-1; D possibly corresponds to TRBD2 (5 bases). The CDR3 is 16 amino acids. Trimming removed 5 bases at V and 7 bases at J, with 21 bases between. In germline, CDR1 is MNHEY, CDR2 SVGEGT. CDR3 sequence: CASSTPGSRVLNEQFF. The CDR3 region has the DNA TGTGCCAGCAGTACACCGGGATCTAGGGTCTTAAATGAGCAGTTCTTC.

This chain connects TRBV7-6 to TRBJ2-3; 7 bases line up with TRBD2. This CDR3 is built from 14 residues. CDR1 SGHVS and CDR2 FNYEAQ come from the germline V gene. Trimming cost V 5 bases and J 7 bases; bases outside gene matches: 9. The chain's CDR3 is CASSATPSGHTQYF. The CDR3 nucleotides are TGTGCCAGCAGCGCCACCCCTAGCGGTCATACGCAGTATTTT.

V usage is TRBV11-3 and J usage is TRBJ2-3; 7 nucleotides agree with TRBD2. V lost 5 bases and J lost 4; bases outside the gene matches: 3. This CDR3 contains 13 residues. Germline CDR1 SGHNT, CDR2 YENEEA. The CDR3 region is CASSQAGADTQYF. CDR3 coding DNA: TGTGCCAGCAGCCAGGCGGGGGCAGATACGCAGTATTTT.